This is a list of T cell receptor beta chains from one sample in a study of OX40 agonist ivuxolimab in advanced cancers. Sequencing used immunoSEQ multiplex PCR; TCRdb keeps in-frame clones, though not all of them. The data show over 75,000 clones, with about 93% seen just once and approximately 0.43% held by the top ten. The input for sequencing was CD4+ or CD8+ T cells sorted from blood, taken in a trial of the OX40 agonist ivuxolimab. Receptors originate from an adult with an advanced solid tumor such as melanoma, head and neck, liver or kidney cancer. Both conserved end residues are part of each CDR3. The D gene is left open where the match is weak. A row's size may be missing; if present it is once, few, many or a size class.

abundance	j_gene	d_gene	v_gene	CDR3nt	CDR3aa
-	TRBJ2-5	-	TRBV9	TGTGCCAGCAGCGTAGGATTGTCACAAGAGACCCAGTACTTC	CASSVGLSQETQYF
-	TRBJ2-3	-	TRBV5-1	TGCGCCAGCAGCTTGGGTGGGCGAGGCACAGATACGCAGTATTTT	CASSLGGRGTDTQYF
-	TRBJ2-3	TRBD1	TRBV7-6	TGTGCCAGCAGTTTAGGGTCGACAGGGGTTGATACGCAGTATTTT	CASSLGSTGVDTQYF
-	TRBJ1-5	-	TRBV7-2	TGTGCCAGCAGCTTATGGGCCGGTCAGCCCCAGCATTTT	CASSLWAGQPQHF
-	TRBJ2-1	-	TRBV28	TGTGCCAGCATATTAGGAGGCGGCTCCTACAATGAGCAGTTCTTC	CASILGGGSYNEQFF
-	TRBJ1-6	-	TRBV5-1	TGCGCCAGCAGCCCTATGGGGGGCGAGAATTCACCCCTCCACTTT	CASSPMGGENSPLHF
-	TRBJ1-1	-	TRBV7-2	TGTGCCAGCAGCTTCAACTCAGGAGGAGTCACTGAAGCTTTCTTT	CASSFNSGGVTEAFF
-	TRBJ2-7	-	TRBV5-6	TGTGCCAGCAGCTTGGGACTCTACGAGCAGTACTTC	CASSLGLYEQYF
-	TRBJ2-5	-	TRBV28	TGTGCCAGCAGTTTAGGGGGGAAAGAGACCCAGTACTTC	CASSLGGKETQYF
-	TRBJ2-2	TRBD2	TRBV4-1	TGCGCCAGCAGCCAAGCCAGACTAGCAAACACCGGGGAGCTGTTTTTT	CASSQARLANTGELFF
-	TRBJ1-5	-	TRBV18	TGTGCCAGCGCAGGGACATCGGGCAATCAGCCCCAGCATTTT	CASAGTSGNQPQHF
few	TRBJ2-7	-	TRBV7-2	TGTGCCAGCAGCTTAGACGGCAGGTTGCGGGACGAGCAGTACTTC	CASSLDGRLRDEQYF
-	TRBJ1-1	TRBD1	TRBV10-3	TGTGCCATCACCGGACAGGGAGGAGGCACTGAAGCTTTCTTT	CAITGQGGGTEAFF
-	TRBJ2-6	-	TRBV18	TGTGCCAGCTCCCCATTGGCTGGGGCCAACGTCCTGACTTTC	CASSPLAGANVLTF
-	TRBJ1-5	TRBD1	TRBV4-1	TGCGCCAGCAGCCAACAGGGGGGCAATCAGCCCCAGCATTTT	CASSQQGGNQPQHF
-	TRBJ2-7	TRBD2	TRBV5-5	TGTGCCAGCCTTCAAGGCGCGGGGGAACAGGAGAACGAGCAGTACTTC	CASLQGAGEQENEQYF
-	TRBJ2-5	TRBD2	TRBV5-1	TGCGCCAGCAGCTTGGTTGCGGGAGGCAGGGAGACCCAGTACTTC	CASSLVAGGRETQYF
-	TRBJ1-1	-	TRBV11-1	TGTGCCAGCAGCTTTGAGGAGGGTAACACTGAAGCTTTCTTT	CASSFEEGNTEAFF
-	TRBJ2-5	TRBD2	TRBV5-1	TGCGCCAGCAGCTTGGGAGGACGGGGGGAAGAGACCCAGTACTTC	CASSLGGRGEETQYF
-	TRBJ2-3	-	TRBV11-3	TGTGCCAGCAGCTCCAGATCCCAGATTGGGGCAACGGGAAGGTATTTT	CASSSRSQIGATGRYF
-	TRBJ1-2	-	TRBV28	TGTGCCAGCAATCAGCTATATGGCTACACCTTC	CASNQLYGYTF
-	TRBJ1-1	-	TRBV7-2	TGTGCCAGCAGCTTAGTTGGACAGTTGAACACTGAAGCTTTCTTT	CASSLVGQLNTEAFF
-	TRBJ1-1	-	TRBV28	TGTGCCAGCGTCAACAGATATTCCACTGAAGCTTTCTTT	CASVNRYSTEAFF
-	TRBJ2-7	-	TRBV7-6	TGTGCCAGCAGCTTAACGCCCTACGAGCAGTACTTC	CASSLTPYEQYF
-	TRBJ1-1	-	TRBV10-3	TGTGCCATCAGTGAGGGAGGGGCTGAAGCTTTCTTT	CAISEGGAEAFF
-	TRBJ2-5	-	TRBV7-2	TGTGCCAGCAGCCCGGAGGGGGGCCGGGAGACCCAGTACTTC	CASSPEGGRETQYF
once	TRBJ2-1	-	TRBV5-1	TGCGCCAGCAGCCCGGTGGTTAACAATGAGCAGTTCTTC	CASSPVVNNEQFF
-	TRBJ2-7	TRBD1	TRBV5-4	TGTGCCAGCAGCATTCCGGGACAGGGACTTAACGAGCAGTACTTC	CASSIPGQGLNEQYF
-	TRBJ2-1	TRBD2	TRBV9	TGTGCCAGCAGCAAGAGAACCGGGACTAGCGGGACCAATGAGCAGTTCTTC	CASSKRTGTSGTNEQFF
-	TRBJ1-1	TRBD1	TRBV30	TGTGCCTGGAGTGTACCCCACACAGGGGTCGGGACTGAAGCTTTCTTT	CAWSVPHTGVGTEAFF
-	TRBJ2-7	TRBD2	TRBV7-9	TGTGCCAGCAGCTTACGCGCGGGGGATTACGAGCAGTACTTC	CASSLRAGDYEQYF
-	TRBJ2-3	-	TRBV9	TGTGCCAGCAGCGTAAGGCTAGCAGCAGATACGCAGTATTTT	CASSVRLAADTQYF
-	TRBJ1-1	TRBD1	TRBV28	TGTGCCAGCAGGCGACAGGGAAACACTGAAGCTTTCTTT	CASRRQGNTEAFF
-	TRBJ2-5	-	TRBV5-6	TGTGCCAGCAGCTTGGAGGCAGTCCAAGAGACCCAGTACTTC	CASSLEAVQETQYF
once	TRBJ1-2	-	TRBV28	TGTGCCAGCAGTCCTCTCCCGTCCAGTTACACCTTC	CASSPLPSSYTF
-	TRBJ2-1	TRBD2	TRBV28	TGTGCCAGCATACCGCGGGGGGGCGGAAATGAGCAGTTCTTC	CASIPRGGGNEQFF
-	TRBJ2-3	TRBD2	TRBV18	TGTGCCAGCTCACCAGGAACTAGCGGGAGCACAGATACGCAGTATTTT	CASSPGTSGSTDTQYF
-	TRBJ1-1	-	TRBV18	TGTGCCAGCTCAGACAGGATGAACACTGAAGCTTTCTTT	CASSDRMNTEAFF
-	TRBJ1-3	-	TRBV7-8	TGTGCCAGCAGCTTTTTATCCGGGAAAGAGGGAAACACCATATATTTT	CASSFLSGKEGNTIYF
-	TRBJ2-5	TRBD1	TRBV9	TGTGCCAGCAGCCCCCACTGGGGGGGGACAGGGGGAGAGACCCAGTACTTC	CASSPHWGGTGGETQYF
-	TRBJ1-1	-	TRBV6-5	TGTGCCAGCAGTACCTACGACAGGTCTTTCTTT	CASSTYDRSFF
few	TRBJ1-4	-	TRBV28	TGTGCCAGCAGTCCTTATGGACGGAGCCTTAATGAAAAACTGTTTTTT	CASSPYGRSLNEKLFF
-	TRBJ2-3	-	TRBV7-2	TGTGCCAGCAGCTTTAAGGGTGATACGCAGTATTTT	CASSFKGDTQYF
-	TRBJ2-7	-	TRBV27	TGTGCCAGCAGTCGAGGGGGGGGCAACACCTACGAGCAGTACTTC	CASSRGGGNTYEQYF
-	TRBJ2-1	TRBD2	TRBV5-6	TGTGCCAGCAGCTTTACAGGACTAGCGGGTTACGGGGCCTACAATGAGCAGTTCTTC	CASSFTGLAGYGAYNEQFF
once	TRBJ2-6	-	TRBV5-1	TGCGCCAGCAGCTTGGCCGGCACCTCTGGGGCCAACGTCCTGACTTTC	CASSLAGTSGANVLTF